The source of this T cell receptor (beta chain) is a study of OX40 agonist ivuxolimab in advanced cancers. For context, the study as a whole: Ivuxolimab was a fully human IgG2 agonistic monoclonal antibody targeting the costimulatory receptor OX40 (CD134). In the dose-escalation cohort, 82.7% of patients were male, and the mean age was approximately 60 years, with a range of about 23 to 90. Intravenous ivuxolimab was administered to patients every 2 weeks at six dose levels: 0.01, 0.1, 0.3, 1.5, 3 and 10 mg/kg. Partial responses were achieved by three dose-escalation patients, of whom one had hepatocellular carcinoma and two had cutaneous melanoma. The paper reports the monotherapy dose-escalation portion (N of about 50 patients) of the phase I ivuxolimab trial. Of the approximately 54 dose-escalation patients, hepatocellular carcinoma was present in around 20, melanoma in around 15, renal cell carcinoma in 9 and head and neck cancer in 9. Prior anti-PD-1, anti-PD-L1 or anti-CTLA-4 therapy was permitted, and less than 45% of dose-escalation patients had received checkpoint inhibitors. Peripheral TCRbeta sequencing aimed to test whether ivuxolimab altered TCR sequence diversity and caused clonal T-cell expansion. General findings and caveats noted by the study authors: Antigen specificity was not determined for the clonally expanded peripheral T cells. At doses from 0.1 to 3.0 mg/kg, clonal expansion was seen in both CD4+ and CD8+ blood T cells between baseline and week 6. Low levels of normalized T-cell clonal expansion were also seen in some patients who did not respond. In the 0.1-3.0 mg/kg groups, partial responders were among the patients with the lowest normalized peripheral clonal expansion, particularly in CD8+ T cells. After ivuxolimab, CD8+ T cells had more expanded clones than CD4+ T cells on average.

This clone came up once. There is no known antigen for this receptor. Base quality data are lacking; no much larger clone is found one base away. V is cut by 5 bases and J by 0 bases, and the space between the germline ends is 16 bases. From the germline V gene, CDR1 is SGHTA and CDR2 is FQGNSA. The CDR3 starts with the cysteine, ends with the phenylalanine, and has 16 residues. Of the read, only the CDR3 DNA is kept; its 48 bases are in frame from base 1. The trial excluded patients who had a history of autoimmune disease or were on systemic immunosuppression. Peripheral blood for TCR sequencing was collected from all dose cohorts at baseline, on cycle 4 day 1, and on cycle 7 day 1. Samples came from an open-label, multicenter, first-in-human phase I dose-escalation trial of ivuxolimab. Adults with locally advanced or metastatic melanoma, renal cell carcinoma, hepatocellular carcinoma or head and neck squamous cell carcinoma were enrolled in the trial. Before TCR sequencing, CD4+ and CD8+ T cells were separately sorted from peripheral blood.

For sequencing of the TCRbeta CDR3 region, genomic DNA was extracted from the sorted cells. The immunoSEQ Assay was used for sequencing of TCRbeta CDR3 regions. In TCRdb, the immuneACCESS table is reduced to in-frame sequences with V and J assigned. These tables do not hold every clone; where another copy was compared, an unresolved V gene accounts for under half, and the others remain unexplained. The sample records roughly 15,000 clones, approximately 84% of which are singletons. 67% of the sample is held by the ten biggest clonotypes. The source of this sequence is an adult with an advanced solid tumor such as melanoma, head and neck, liver or kidney cancer. This chain is built from TRBV7-2 and TRBJ2-5, and possibly TRBD1, on 5 matching bases. The sample consisted of CD4+ or CD8+ T cells sorted from blood, taken in a trial of the OX40 agonist ivuxolimab. The CDR3 loop reads CASSRRTQVNQETQYF. The DNA is TGTGCCAGCAGCCGACGGACACAGGTCAACCAAGAGACCCAGTACTTC.